This T cell receptor (beta chain) was documented in a study of cytomegalovirus exposure and HLA in healthy donors. Germline assignment: CDR1 SGDLS and CDR2 YYNGEE. The CDR3 length is 12 residues. V lost 4 bases to trimming and J lost 8 bases, with 10 bases between them. The PCR had 60 Vbeta and 13 Jbeta primers. Profiled with immunoSEQ multiplex PCR; TCRdb holds only in-frame clones, not every one. Of 130,000 or so clones in the sample, over 65% were seen once. The chain recombines TRBV9 with TRBJ2-1; D unresolved. Sequencing was carried out using PBMCs. The sequence derives from a man aged 35 to 55 in good health and CMV-seronegative. The CDR3 nucleotides are TGTGCCAGCAGCCCTCTATTTGATGAGCAGTTCTTC. It codes for CASSPLFDEQFF.